At least ten counts were recorded for the clone carrying this T cell receptor (beta chain). The antigen is undetermined. Germline V lookup: CDR1 DFQATT, CDR2 SNEGSKA (reference sequence). The CDR3 is made up of 16 amino acids. V lost 3 bases, J lost 7 bases, and 19 bases lay in between. Using RNA transcripts as the source, TCR beta CDR3 regions were amplified. First-round RT-PCR targeting the TCR CDR3 was performed with the HTBI primer set. Each CDR3 protein is one row after TCRdb ran MiXCR on the multiplex PCR reads. The table lists about 580,000 distinct CDR3 sequences, roughly 46% of them singletons. The sample comes from a study of T cells in Graves' hyperthyroidism and ophthalmopathy. The study, taken as a whole, reports: Most clonotypes expanded in the thyroid (above 0.001) were also present in blood.

Disease duration under 2 months; hyperthyroidism patients were aged 18 to 65. Each diagnosis was grounded in clinical symptoms, serum thyroxine and TRAb, thyroid ultrasound, and orbital computed tomography. J is TRBJ1-6 and V is TRBV20-1; D may be TRBD1 (6 bases). The specimen was peripheral blood or thyroid tissue (not recorded which). The sequence came from a young woman with Graves' hyperthyroidism. The CDR3 DNA reads as TGCAGTGCTAGCGTGCTCGGACAGCCAGTCAATTCACCCCTCCACTTT. This encodes CSASVLGQPVNSPLHF.